A single sample is the source of the 15 T cell receptor beta chains below, sequenced in a study of cytomegalovirus exposure and HLA in healthy donors. Clones were sequenced by immunoSEQ multiplex PCR, and TCRdb holds only the in-frame ones, with some missing. The top ten hold approximately 2.3% of the sample, which has around 130,000 clones, 70% to 90% seen once. Sequencing was performed on PBMCs. These receptors came from a woman aged 25 to 45 in good health and CMV-seronegative.

For the CDR3, the DNA is TGTGCCAGCAGCGTAGGAGGGGGACAGGGACCCTTCGGGACCCAGTACTTC. This sequence encodes CASSVGGGQGPFGTQYF. The chain couples TRBV9 to TRBJ2-5; 9 bases are a match to TRBD1. This CDR3 region has 17 residues. CDR1 is SGDLS, CDR2 YYNGEE, per germline. The V gene end was trimmed by 0 bases and the J gene end by 7 bases; junction bases not matched to a gene: 13. Full variable domain (remainder filled in from reference TRBV9 and TRBJ2-5): DSGVTQTPKHLITATGQRVTLRCSPRSGDLSVYWYQQSLDQGLQFLIQYYNGEERAKGNILERFSAQQFPDLHSELNLSSLELGDSALYFCASSVGGGQGPFGTQYFGPGTRLLVL.

The genes are TRBV6-5 and TRBJ2-7; D is possibly TRBD1 (5 bases). The V gene's germline CDR1 is MNHEY and CDR2 SVGAGI. This CDR3 is built from 14 residues. Trimming took 0 bases from V and 4 from J, leaving 10 bases between them. This CDR3 reads CASSYSRPGYEQYF. Written as DNA, the CDR3 is TGTGCCAGCAGTTACTCCCGACCAGGGTACGAGCAGTACTTC.

CDR3 loop: CASYGGTDTQYF. CDR3 DNA: TGTGCCAGCTACGGGGGGACAGATACGCAGTATTTT. The chain carries TRBV5-4 and TRBJ2-3; 7 bases align to TRBD2. The CDR3 extends over 12 amino acids. Germline values: CDR1 SGHNT, CDR2 YYREEE (reference sequence). Unmatched junction bases numbered 2, after V lost 7 bases and J lost 3 bases.

The J gene is TRBJ2-5, the V gene TRBV9; 11 nucleotides match TRBD2. V shed 5 bases, J shed 4 bases, and the junction held 4 bases outside the gene matches. The CDR3 has 14 amino acids. The germline gives CDR1 SGDLS, CDR2 YYNGEE. The CDR3: CASSLSGGVETQYF. In DNA, the CDR3 is TGTGCCAGCAGTCTTAGCGGGGGGGTAGAGACCCAGTACTTC.

The chain links TRBV30 to TRBJ2-3; weak D call: TRBD2 (6 bases). With 0 bases removed from V and 1 base from J, the gap between germline ends came to 14 bases. This CDR3 comprises 16 residues. Looked up from germline, CDR1 is GTSNPN and CDR2 is SVGIG (reference sequence). The DNA of the CDR3 is TGTGCCTGGAGTGTAGGCGGGGTGGGGGGCACAGATACGCAGTATTTT. Translation: CAWSVGGVGGTDTQYF.

The gene calls are TRBV2 and TRBJ2-4; 8 bases fit TRBD1. CDR1 is SNHLY and CDR2 is FYNNEI in the germline V gene. V shed 4 bases, J shed 6 bases, and the junction held 8 bases outside the gene matches. This CDR3 comprises 15 residues. The CDR3 DNA is TGTGCCAGCAGTGGTCGGCAGGGGGCAGGAAACATTCAGTACTTC. This codes for CASSGRQGAGNIQYF.

The J gene is TRBJ1-1, the V gene TRBV5-6; 8 bases match TRBD1. This CDR3 is 15 amino acids long. Per the germline V gene, CDR1 is SGHDT and CDR2 is YYEEEE. The J segment lost 4 bases and the V segment lost 0 bases, leaving 5 bases of the junction unmatched. CDR3: CASSLDPDRGTEAFF. CDR3 sequence (DNA): TGTGCCAGCAGCTTGGACCCTGACAGGGGCACTGAAGCTTTCTTT.

The chain recombines TRBV6-1 with TRBJ1-1; 8 bases agree with TRBD1. Germline CDR1 reads MNHNS; CDR2 reads SASEGT. The CDR3 is 14 amino acids. V lost 8 bases and J lost 0; bases outside the gene matches: 5. The CDR3 is CASRRDRMNTEAFF. CDR3 bases: TGTGCCAGCCGGCGGGACAGGATGAACACTGAAGCTTTCTTT.

The chain links TRBV5-4 to TRBJ1-1, with D tentatively TRBD1 (6 bases). V was pared by 4 bases and J by 0 bases, with 13 bases between. This CDR3 contains 15 residues. Germline assignment: CDR1 SGHNT and CDR2 YYREEE (reference sequence). CDR3 in amino acids: CASSLPGHMNTEAFF. CDR3 coding DNA: TGTGCCAGCAGCCTACCGGGACACATGAACACTGAAGCTTTCTTT. The full variable domain, its missing parts supplied by reference TRBV5-4 and TRBJ1-1, is ETGVTQSPTHLIKTRGQQVTLRCSSQSGHNTVSWYQQALGQGPQFIFQYYREEENGRGNFPPRFSGLQFPNYSSELNVNALELDDSALYLCASSLPGHMNTEAFFGQGTRLTVV.

This sequence joins TRBV11-2 and TRBJ1-1, with D perhaps TRBD1 (5 bases). Per the germline V gene, CDR1 is SGHAT and CDR2 is FQNNGV. V shed 3 bases and J shed 7 bases, with 9 bases lying between them. The CDR3 length is 12 residues. The CDR3 loop reads CASSLGGVEAFF. In DNA form, the CDR3 reads TGTGCCAGCAGCTTGGGGGGGGTTGAAGCTTTCTTT.

This clone was counted once. The rearrangement uses TRBV6-5 and TRBJ1-5, with a weak D call TRBD1 (6 bases). This CDR3 has 15 residues. CDR1 and CDR2 from the germline V gene are MNHEY and SVGAGI. V shed 6 bases and J shed 4 bases, with 16 bases lying between them. The CDR3: CASSPQGLLNQPQHF. The CDR3 nucleotides are TGTGCCAGCAGCCCGCAGGGGTTGCTGAATCAGCCCCAGCATTTT.

This clone rates as medium-sized. V and J are TRBV7-2 and TRBJ2-5; D gene uncertain. Trimming removed 3 bases from V and 0 bases from J, with 5 bases in between. Germline V gene sequence: CDR1 SGHTA, CDR2 FQGNSA. The CDR3 consists of 13 residues. The CDR3 reads CASSFRYQETQYF. The CDR3 DNA sequence: TGTGCCAGCAGCTTTCGGTACCAAGAGACCCAGTACTTC.

As regards this clone: This CDR3 is also generated by other DNA sequences in the sample. This chain links TRBV19 with TRBJ2-7, with a weak D call TRBD2 (6 bases). The length of the CDR3 is 12 residues. Trimming shortened V by 6 bases and J by 1 base, and 7 bases separated the two germline ends. The germline V gene has CDR1 LNHDA and CDR2 SQIVND (reference sequence). In DNA, the CDR3 is TGTGCCAGTAGCGCGGGGTCCTACGAGCAGTACTTC. This encodes CASSAGSYEQYF. The full variable domain, completed using reference TRBV19 and TRBJ2-7, is DGGITQSPKYLFRKEGQNVTLSCEQNLNHDAMYWYRQDPGQGLRLIYYSQIVNDFQKGDIAEGYSVSREKKESFPLTVTSAQKNPTAFYLCASSAGSYEQYFGPGTRLTVT.

The V call is TRBV5-1, the J call TRBJ1-1; D is unclear. The germline V gene has CDR1 SGHRS and CDR2 YFSETQ. The CDR3 is 14 residues long. Trimming pared 4 bases from V and 6 bases from J, leaving 16 bases between. CDR3 nucleotide sequence: TGCGCCAGCAGCCCCGACCCGGGATGGCCTGAAGCTTTCTTT. Translated, it gives CASSPDPGWPEAFF.

V is TRBV7-9 and J is TRBJ1-2; D is uncertain. Germline V gene data show CDR1 as SEHNR and CDR2 as FQNEAQ (reference sequence). The length of the CDR3 is 14 residues. Trimming removed 5 bases at V and 7 bases at J, with 17 bases between. The CDR3 DNA sequence: TGTGCCAGCAGCGCGGATCGGCCGAGGAGTGGCTACACCTTC. Translating gives CASSADRPRSGYTF.